The 17 T cell receptor beta chains reported below all come from one sample, sequenced in a study of T cell repertoires in ileal Crohn's disease. TCRdb's copy holds only in-frame clones and misses some; the assay was immunoSEQ multiplex PCR. The data show 8,200 or so clones, roughly 73% seen once. Sequences were obtained from ileal tissue. Receptors originate from an adult with Crohn's disease.

The chain uses TRBV28 and TRBJ2-1; 7 bases align to TRBD2. The CDR3 has 16 amino acids. Germline CDR1 reads MDHEN; CDR2 reads SYDVKM. The junction had 9 bases not matched to a gene; V was cut back by 7 bases and J by 0 bases. CDR3 residues: CASIPAGGSSYNEQFF. DNA for the CDR3: TGTGCCAGCATCCCCGCCGGCGGGAGCTCCTACAATGAGCAGTTCTTC.

This clone was counted between two and nine times. This rearrangement joins TRBV6-6 to TRBJ1-6, with 9 bases that match TRBD1. The length of the CDR3 is 13 residues. In germline, CDR1 is MNHNY, CDR2 SVGAGI (reference sequence). The trim removed 7 bases at V and 9 bases at J, leaving 4 bases unmatched. The CDR3 reads CASKGQGRSPLHF. The CDR3, as DNA: TGTGCCAGCAAAGGACAGGGGCGTTCACCCCTCCACTTT.

The CDR3 loop reads CASRGTLGYETEAFF. The CDR3 DNA sequence: TGTGCCAGCAGAGGGACATTGGGGTACGAAACTGAAGCTTTCTTT. J is TRBJ1-1 and V is TRBV2, with D possibly being TRBD1 (6 bases). The CDR3 length is 15 residues. Looked up from germline, CDR1 is SNHLY and CDR2 is FYNNEI. Deletions cut 6 bases from V and 5 bases from J, with 19 bases between.

The gene calls are TRBV4-1 and TRBJ1-2, with TRBD1 matching 10 bases. Germline CDR1 and CDR2: MGHRA and YSYEKL. J lost 3 bases, V lost 0 bases, and 4 bases had no gene match. The CDR3 covers 16 residues. In DNA form, the CDR3 reads TGCGCCAGCAGCCAAGACCGGGACAGGGGAGACTATGGCTACACCTTC. Translation gives CASSQDRDRGDYGYTF.

This clone was seen only once. The chain joins TRBV5-5 to TRBJ1-6; D may be TRBD1 (6 bases). The V and J ends lost 4 bases and 4 bases respectively, with 9 bases between them. CDR3 length equals 14 residues. Germline CDR1 and CDR2: SGHKS and YYEKEE (reference sequence). CDR3 coding DNA: TGTGCCAGCAGCGCCGACAGGTATAATTCACCCCTCCACTTT. It specifies CASSADRYNSPLHF.

The CDR3 bases are TGTGCCAGCAATCTAGACAGGGCGCGGGGCACTGAAGCTTTCTTT. This translates into CASNLDRARGTEAFF. This chain links TRBV6-1 with TRBJ1-1; 7 bases are shared with TRBD1. The V gene end was trimmed by 7 bases and the J gene end by 4 bases; junction bases not matched to a gene: 12. CDR3 length: 15 amino acids. Per germline, CDR1 MNHNS and CDR2 SASEGT.

The chain is built from TRBV4-3 and TRBJ1-1, with 7 bases aligning to TRBD1. The CDR3 runs 15 residues. Germline lookup yields CDR1 LGHNA and CDR2 YSLEER. Trimming at V came to 0 bases and at J to 2 bases, leaving 3 bases not matched to a gene. The CDR3 DNA reads TGCGCCAGCAGCCAAGATACAGGGGCTAACACTGAAGCTTTCTTT. This sequence encodes CASSQDTGANTEAFF.

This clone was recorded a few times. The chain carries TRBV5-5 and TRBJ1-1, with D tentatively TRBD1 (5 bases). The CDR3 sequence is 13 residues long. Germline-derived CDR1 and CDR2 are SGHKS and YYEKEE (reference sequence). V shed 4 bases and J shed 2 bases, with 9 bases lying between them. CDR3 nucleotide sequence: TGTGCCAGCAGCCGGACAATAAACACTGAAGCTTTCTTT. This encodes CASSRTINTEAFF.

The J gene is TRBJ1-2, the V gene TRBV5-1, with 11 positions matching TRBD1. The junction had 6 bases not matched to a gene; V was cut back by 3 bases and J by 5 bases. CDR1 and CDR2 from the germline V gene are SGHRS and YFSETQ. The CDR3 covers 15 residues. CDR3 sequence reads: CASSYGQGARYGYTF. The DNA of the CDR3 is TGCGCCAGCAGCTACGGACAGGGGGCGCGGTATGGCTACACCTTC.

The chain carries TRBV11-2 and TRBJ1-3, with 9 nucleotides matching TRBD1. After removal of 3 bases from V and 4 bases from J, the junction contained 7 bases not matched to a gene. CDR3 size: 16 residues. Germline V gene lookup returns CDR1 SGHAT and CDR2 FQNNGV. The CDR3 is CASSFVGTGFGNTIYF. As DNA, the CDR3 is TGTGCCAGCAGCTTTGTCGGGACAGGGTTCGGAAACACCATATATTTT. Drawing the rest from reference TRBV11-2 and TRBJ1-3, the complete variable domain is EAGVAQSPRYKIIEKRQSVAFWCNPISGHATLYWYQQILGQGPKLLIQFQNNGVVDDSQLPKDRFSAERLKGVDSTLKIQPAKLEDSAVYLCASSFVGTGFGNTIYFGEGSWLTVV.

This clone was recorded only once. V usage is TRBV9 and J usage is TRBJ2-1; the D gene is possibly TRBD2 (5 bases). There are 14 residues in the CDR3. Looked up from germline, CDR1 is SGDLS and CDR2 is YYNGEE. The V and J ends lost 6 bases and 7 bases respectively, with 17 bases between them. In DNA form, the CDR3 reads TGTGCCAGCACCCTCGAGGTAGCGTCTAATGAGCAGTTCTTC. It encodes CASTLEVASNEQFF.

This chain connects TRBV13 to TRBJ1-1, with TRBD1 matching over 11 bases. The CDR3 runs 14 residues. Germline CDR1 is PRHDT and CDR2 is FYEKMQ (reference sequence). The ends lost 4 bases at V and 6 bases at J; junction bases unmatched: 4. The CDR3 sequence is CASSWGQGVSEAFF. The CDR3 nucleotides read TGTGCCAGCAGCTGGGGACAGGGGGTATCTGAAGCTTTCTTT.

The rearrangement joins TRBV5-3 to TRBJ2-7; 9 positions match TRBD2. TRBV5-3 is assigned to the ORF class and has an uncertain function. With 0 bases clipped from V and 5 bases from J, the junction kept 15 bases outside the gene matches. CDR3 length: 18 residues. CDR3 residues: CARSLDASGIPRGNEQYF. DNA of the CDR3: TGTGCCAGAAGCTTGGATGCTAGCGGGATTCCAAGAGGGAACGAGCAGTACTTC.

Details on this clone: Relative to the germline gene, one junction end is altered; a read error may explain this. The chain has TRBV7-7 and TRBJ2-1, with a possible D match to TRBD1 (5 bases). The CDR3 totals 13 residues. The germline V gene has CDR1 SSHAT and CDR2 FNYEAQ (reference sequence). The CDR3 region has the DNA TGTGCCAGCAGTTTAGACAGCCACAATGAGCAGTTCTTC. This encodes CASSLDSHNEQFF.

The chain employs TRBV5-1 and TRBJ2-7; 16 nucleotides align to TRBD2. Germline V gene lookup returns CDR1 SGHRS and CDR2 YFSETQ. The CDR3 has 16 residues. Unmatched junction bases numbered 7, after V lost 3 bases and J lost 7 bases. The CDR3 loop is CASSWGTSGGAREQYF. For the CDR3, the DNA is TGCGCCAGCAGCTGGGGGACTAGCGGGGGGGCCCGGGAGCAGTACTTC.

The genes are TRBV28 and TRBJ1-1; 7 nucleotides line up with TRBD1. The length of the CDR3 is 14 residues. Per the germline V gene, CDR1 is MDHEN and CDR2 is SYDVKM. The junction had 11 bases not matched to a gene; V was cut back by 8 bases and J by 5 bases. CDR3 sequence: CASSFPGGWTEAFF. CDR3 bases: TGTGCCAGCTCCTTCCCAGGGGGATGGACTGAAGCTTTCTTT. The full variable domain, in which reference TRBV28 and TRBJ1-1 provide the parts outside the CDR3, is DVKVTQSSRYLVKRTGEKVFLECVQDMDHENMFWYRQDPGLGLRLIYFSYDVKMKEKGDIPEGYSVSREKKERFSLILESASTNQTSMYLCASSFPGGWTEAFFGQGTRLTVV.

CDR3 nucleotides: TGCGCCAGCAGCTTGGCGGGGAGGAACACTGAAGCTTTCTTT. Its protein is CASSLAGRNTEAFF. This chain uses TRBV5-1 with TRBJ1-1; no firm D call. Germline CDR1 SGHRS, CDR2 YFSETQ. V was clipped by 0 bases and J by 1 base, with 7 bases between them. This CDR3 spans 14 amino acids.